The 28 T cell receptor beta chains presented below share a single source sample, sequenced in a study of blood T cells in healthy people across ages. For the second PCR, which ran for 7 to 11 cycles, a sample-barcoded 5' primer and a J-beta primer mix were used. TCRdb reprocessed the 5' RACE reads with MiXCR, giving one entry per CDR3 protein. The profile shows about 670,000 distinct CDR3 sequences, about 43% of them singletons. Sequencing was carried out using blood. Source of these receptors: a man older than 75 in good health.

This clonotype was counted a few times. The J gene is TRBJ2-1, the V gene TRBV5-1; 9 positions match TRBD2. The length of the CDR3 is 18 residues. Germline assignment: CDR1 SGHRS and CDR2 YFSETQ. The J segment lost 0 bases and the V segment lost 0 bases, leaving 7 bases of the junction unmatched. The CDR3 is CASSLVGTSRSSYNEQFF. The CDR3 coding sequence is TGCGCCAGCAGCTTGGTCGGGACTAGCAGGAGCTCCTACAATGAGCAGTTCTTC.

The rearrangement joins TRBV18 to TRBJ1-1; no clear D gene. In germline, CDR1 is KGHSH, CDR2 LQKENI. Trimming removed 3 bases at V and 1 base at J, with 6 bases between. The length of the CDR3 is 13 residues. CDR3 sequence (DNA): TGTGCCAGCTCACCCTTGGAGAACACTGAAGCTTTCTTT. This translates into CASSPLENTEAFF.

This chain connects TRBV3-1 to TRBJ2-7; 7 positions match TRBD2. The ends lost 0 bases at V and 6 bases at J; junction bases unmatched: 8. The CDR3 runs 15 residues. CDR1 and CDR2 from the germline V gene are LGHDT and YNNKEL (reference sequence). In nucleotides, the CDR3 is TGTGCCAGCAGCCAAGATAGGAGACTAGCTGGCGAGCAGTACTTC. Translation gives CASSQDRRLAGEQYF.

This clonotype came up a few times. The V call is TRBV6-2 or TRBV6-3, the J call TRBJ1-2, with D unclear. CDR3 length equals 11 residues. V dropped 4 bases and J dropped 6 bases, with 6 bases sitting between them. Per the germline V gene, CDR1 is MNHEY and CDR2 is SVGEGT. This CDR3 reads CASSLRDGYTF. CDR3 DNA: TGTGCCAGCAGTTTAAGGGATGGCTACACCTTC.

This clonotype was counted between two and nine times. The chain has TRBV4-1 and TRBJ2-4; D unclear. Trimming took 0 bases from V and 0 from J, leaving 12 bases between them. The length of the CDR3 is 17 residues. The germline V gene encodes CDR1 MGHRA and CDR2 YSYEKL. DNA for the CDR3: TGCGCCAGCAGCCAAGAGGTCACCCAACTAGCCAAAAACATTCAGTACTTC. It codes for CASSQEVTQLAKNIQYF.

Worth noting for this clonotype: At one boundary the junction diverges from the germline segment, which might be a read error. V usage is TRBV9 and J usage is TRBJ2-3; 13 nucleotides match TRBD2. CDR1 and CDR2 from the germline V gene are SGDLS and YYNGEE. The CDR3 is made up of 16 amino acids. CDR3 region: CASSVGLAGGSDAQYF. The CDR3 nucleotides read TGTGCCAGCAGCGTAGGACTAGCGGGAGGTTCAGATGCGCAGTATTTT.

Only a few counts were recorded for this clonotype. The V and J genes are TRBV27 and TRBJ2-5, with 9 bases that match TRBD1. Unmatched junction bases numbered 7, after V lost 0 bases and J lost 5 bases. Germline V gene lookup returns CDR1 MNHEY and CDR2 SMNVEV (reference sequence). The CDR3 consists of 16 residues. The DNA for the CDR3 is TGTGCCAGCAGTTTATCGTACAGGGGGCAGGGTGAGACCCAGTACTTC. It encodes CASSLSYRGQGETQYF.

There are many counts of this clonotype. The chain uses TRBV28 and TRBJ1-2; D call uncertain. V shed 4 bases and J shed 2 bases, with 5 bases lying between them. Per germline, CDR1 MDHEN and CDR2 SYDVKM. The CDR3 consists of 12 residues. In DNA form, the CDR3 reads TGTGCCAGCAGTTCCAACAACTATGGCTACACCTTC. Its protein is CASSSNNYGYTF.

Concerning this clonotype itself: The junction does not match germline at one end; this may be a read error. The chain carries TRBV9 and TRBJ2-7, with 7 bases identical to TRBD2. CDR1 SGDLS and CDR2 YYNGEE come from the germline V gene. CDR3 length: 15 amino acids. This chain's CDR3 is CASSVGTSSGYEQYF. CDR3 nucleotide sequence: TGTGCTAGCAGCGTAGGAACGTCTAGCGGCTACGAGCAGTACTTC.

The chain carries TRBV2 and TRBJ1-1; 7 bases map to TRBD1. CDR1 SNHLY and CDR2 FYNNEI come from the germline V gene. Losses at the gene ends were 11 bases for V and 0 bases for J; bases not matched to a gene: 18. CDR3 length: 17 residues. The CDR3 loop is CAGQGKTGTTMNTEAFF. DNA for the CDR3: TGTGCCGGCCAGGGTAAGACAGGGACTACCATGAACACTGAAGCTTTCTTT.

The chain has TRBV7-8 and TRBJ2-7, with TRBD2 identical over 8 bases. The germline V gene has CDR1 SGHVS and CDR2 FQNEAQ. The V and J ends lost 1 base and 7 bases, in that order; junction bases with no gene match: 15. The CDR3 sequence is 17 residues long. The CDR3 sequence is CASSLDLLAGGYDEQYF. The CDR3 bases are TGTGCCAGCAGCTTAGATCTTCTAGCGGGCGGGTACGATGAGCAGTACTTC.

The genes are TRBV7-3 and TRBJ2-1; maybe TRBD2 (6 bases). Per germline, CDR1 SGHTA and CDR2 FQGTGA. The CDR3 runs 13 residues. V lost 6 bases and J 7 bases, leaving 13 bases between the germline ends. CDR3 residues: CASSTGVGNEQFF. For the CDR3, the DNA is TGTGCCAGCAGTACGGGAGTAGGGAATGAGCAGTTCTTC.

This chain uses TRBV28 with TRBJ2-1; 7 bases line up with TRBD2. Unmatched junction bases numbered 8, after V lost 3 bases and J lost 0 bases. Per the germline V gene, CDR1 is MDHEN and CDR2 is SYDVKM. The CDR3 is made up of 17 amino acids. In nucleotides, the CDR3 is TGTGCCAGCAGTTTCCGTCAACTAGCGATCTCCTACAATGAGCAGTTCTTC. Translation gives CASSFRQLAISYNEQFF.

This clonotype was seen a few times. The V and J genes are TRBV7-2 and TRBJ2-2; D call uncertain. The CDR3 loop spans 14 amino acids. Germline V lookup: CDR1 SGHTA, CDR2 FQGNSA. Deletions cut 7 bases from V and 1 base from J, with 10 bases between. The CDR3: CASTSDVNTGELFF. CDR3 sequence (DNA): TGTGCCAGCACCTCTGACGTGAACACCGGGGAGCTGTTTTTT.

CDR3 sequence reads: CASSQDGGSGGKNIQYF. The DNA of the CDR3 is TGTGCCAGCAGCCAAGATGGCGGATCTGGGGGCAAAAACATTCAGTACTTC. The V gene is TRBV3-1, the J gene TRBJ2-7; perhaps D is TRBD1 or TRBD2 (5 bases each). The end of the DNA fits TRBJ2-4 better, so the J call may be wrong. This CDR3 spans 17 amino acids. Germline V gene sequence: CDR1 LGHDT, CDR2 YNNKEL (reference sequence).

This clonotype was seen only once. One base away lies a much larger clone, so this may be a sequencing read error. The chain uses TRBV7-2 and TRBJ2-1; D is ambiguous. Germline V CDR1 and CDR2: SGHTA, FQGNSA. CDR3 length: 16 residues. The CDR3 DNA is TGTGCCAGCAGCTTAGCGGTGGGGATCCTCGCGAATGTGCAGTTCTTC. It yields the protein CASSLAVGILANVQFF.

This clonotype occurred once. The V call is TRBV12-5, the J call TRBJ1-1; unclear D gene. V shed 0 bases and J shed 1 base, with 6 bases lying between them. The CDR3 is made up of 14 amino acids. Per the germline V gene, CDR1 is LGHNT and CDR2 is FRNRAP. The CDR3: CASGLVLGNTEAFF. CDR3 nucleotides: TGTGCTAGTGGTTTGGTATTGGGGAACACTGAAGCTTTCTTT.

This chain connects TRBV12-3 or TRBV12-4 to TRBJ2-1; possibly TRBD1 for D (7 bases). This CDR3 is 14 amino acids long. Trimming stripped 10 bases from V and 5 bases from J, with 18 bases between. The CDR3 reads CATQGGVRHNEQFF. The CDR3 region has the DNA TGTGCCACCCAGGGGGGAGTCCGGCACAATGAGCAGTTCTTC.

A single count supports this clonotype. A much larger clonotype is one base distant, so this may be a read error. The chain uses TRBV4-3 and TRBJ1-2, with D hard to call. The CDR3 spans 15 residues. The V gene's germline CDR1 is LGHNA and CDR2 YSLEER. V was pared by 0 bases and J by 1 base, with 9 bases between. CDR3 nucleotide sequence: TGCGCCAGCAGCCAAGATTCGGCAGTTAACTATGGCTACACCTTC. It codes for CASSQDSAVNYGYTF.

The chain couples TRBV6-2 or TRBV6-3 to TRBJ2-5, with TRBD2 matching over 8 bases. CDR1 MNHEY and CDR2 SVGEGT come from the germline V gene. The CDR3 runs to 14 residues. The trim removed 7 bases at V and 11 bases at J, leaving 15 bases unmatched. The CDR3 DNA follows: TGTGCCAGCACCCCTAGCGGGTTTTACAATGAGCAGTACTTC. Protein product: CASTPSGFYNEQYF.

The chain couples TRBV20-1 to TRBJ2-7; the match to TRBD2 covers 10 bases. Germline V gene lookup returns CDR1 DFQATT and CDR2 SNEGSKA (reference sequence). The CDR3 covers 15 residues. V trimming: 5 bases; J trimming: 7 bases; junction bases outside the gene matches: 14. The CDR3, as DNA: TGCAGTGCTCCCTCCGCTAGCGGGAGTTTCAATGAGCAGTACTTC. Translated: CSAPSASGSFNEQYF.

The chain recombines TRBV7-2 with TRBJ1-2; possible D gene TRBD1, 5 bases. The germline V and J ends were trimmed by 5 bases and 2 bases, with 15 bases remaining between them. Per germline, CDR1 SGHTA and CDR2 FQGNSA. This CDR3 comprises 15 residues. Here the CDR3 reads CASSTYLTENYGYTF. The CDR3 DNA sequence: TGTGCCAGCAGCACATACTTGACAGAAAACTATGGCTACACCTTC. The variable domain in full, with the rest retrieved from reference TRBV7-2 and TRBJ1-2, is GAGVSQSPSNKVTEKGKDVELRCDPISGHTALYWYRQSLGQGLEFLIYFQGNSAPDKSGLPSDRFSAERTGGSVSTLTIQRTQQEDSAVYLCASSTYLTENYGYTFGSGTRLTVV.

A note on this clonotype: This may come from a read error, since a much larger clone is one base off. The V call is TRBV3-1, the J call TRBJ2-4; the D gene is possibly TRBD1 (5 bases). The J call may be faulty, since TRBJ2-7 better matches the DNA end. Germline CDR1 reads LGHDT; CDR2 reads YNNKEL (reference sequence). The CDR3 is 16 residues long. CDR3 sequence: CASSQERNRQTFEQYF. The CDR3, as DNA: TGTGCCAGCAGCCAAGAAAGGAACAGGCAAACCTTCGAGCAGTACTTC.

The chain couples TRBV20-1 to TRBJ1-4; D not certain. Germline V CDR1 and CDR2: DFQATT, SNEGSKA (reference sequence). The CDR3 is 15 residues long. V was clipped by 3 bases and J by 0 bases, with 11 bases between them. The CDR3 DNA reads as TGCAGTGCTAGGGTTGTATTTGCAACTAATGAAAAACTGTTTTTT. Amino acids: CSARVVFATNEKLFF.

In its sample, this clonotype was seen a few times. The chain is built from TRBV2 and TRBJ2-5, with D perhaps TRBD2 (5 bases). The CDR3 contains 12 residues. Trimming removed 6 bases from V and 11 bases from J, with 16 bases in between. In germline, CDR1 is SNHLY, CDR2 FYNNEI. The CDR3 spells CASRQLGNEQYF. CDR3 DNA sequence: TGTGCCAGCAGACAACTAGGCAATGAGCAGTACTTC.

In DNA, the CDR3 is TGCAGTGCCCCAACCACAGGGGACGGCTATGGCTACACCTTC. As protein: CSAPTTGDGYGYTF. The chain is built from TRBV20-1 and TRBJ1-2, with 7 positions matching TRBD1. This CDR3 contains 14 residues. V gave up 6 bases and J gave up 4 bases; unmatched junction bases: 11. Germline CDR1 DFQATT, CDR2 SNEGSKA (reference sequence).

With respect to this clonotype: A much bigger clone sits one base away, suggesting this may be a read error. The chain recombines TRBV27 with TRBJ2-5; 12 positions match TRBD2. Trimming removed 2 bases from V and 11 bases from J; junction bases left unmatched: 21. Per the germline V gene, CDR1 is MNHEY and CDR2 is SMNVEV (reference sequence). CDR3 length equals 19 residues. The CDR3 coding sequence is TGTGCCAGCAGTTTAAGGGCCGGAGCTAGCGGGAGGGCCGACAATGAGCAGTACTTC. It codes for CASSLRAGASGRADNEQYF.

This clonotype was found a few times. The chain employs TRBV4-3 and TRBJ2-1; 8 nucleotides agree with TRBD1. This CDR3 has 16 residues. The germline V gene has CDR1 LGHNA and CDR2 YSLEER. Trimming removed 0 bases from V and 8 bases from J; junction bases left unmatched: 9. CDR3 amino acids: CASSQDRDRWVDEQFF. The DNA of the CDR3 is TGCGCCAGCAGCCAAGATCGGGACAGGTGGGTCGATGAGCAGTTCTTC.